The 6 T cell receptor beta chains in this list originate from one sample, sequenced in a study of OX40 agonist ivuxolimab in advanced cancers. Only in-frame clones appear in the TCRdb table, and some are missing; sequencing was by immunoSEQ multiplex PCR. Here the sample spans about 79,000 clones, approximately 91% being singletons. This specimen was CD4+ or CD8+ T cells sorted from blood, taken in a trial of the OX40 agonist ivuxolimab. The source of these receptors is an adult with an advanced solid tumor such as melanoma, head and neck, liver or kidney cancer.

The chain joins TRBV27 to TRBJ2-7; 7 bases align to TRBD2. This CDR3 has 14 amino acids. V was pared by 5 bases and J by 2 bases, with 6 bases of the junction left unmatched. Germline lookup yields CDR1 MNHEY and CDR2 SMNVEV (reference sequence). This CDR3 is CASSAPGLPYEQYF. Written as DNA, the CDR3 is TGTGCCAGCAGTGCCCCGGGACTACCCTACGAGCAGTACTTC.

The chain employs TRBV19 and TRBJ2-1; a possible D gene is TRBD1 (5 bases). CDR1 and CDR2 from the germline V gene are LNHDA and SQIVND (reference sequence). Trimming left V 0 bases short and J 7 bases short, with 7 bases between. The CDR3 has 13 residues. The CDR3 sequence is CASSIEPGNEQFF. CDR3 DNA: TGTGCCAGTAGTATAGAGCCAGGGAATGAGCAGTTCTTC.

The chain is built from TRBV9 and TRBJ2-7; D possibly corresponds to TRBD2 (5 bases). The CDR3 is made up of 15 amino acids. Trimming stripped 4 bases from V and 1 base from J, with 15 bases between. From germline, CDR1 is SGDLS and CDR2 YYNGEE. The CDR3 nucleotides read TGTGCCAGCAGCCCCTACAGTGGGAGATCCTACGAGCAGTACTTC. Amino acid sequence: CASSPYSGRSYEQYF.

The V and J genes are TRBV5-5 and TRBJ2-3; TRBD1 agrees at 9 bases. Germline CDR1 and CDR2: SGHKS and YYEKEE (reference sequence). The CDR3 consists of 15 residues. The trim removed 2 bases at V and 5 bases at J, leaving 6 bases unmatched. CDR3 region: CASSFPGTGRDTQYF. In nucleotides, the CDR3 is TGTGCCAGCAGCTTCCCCGGGACAGGGAGAGATACGCAGTATTTT.

This clone was detected once. The chain recombines TRBV5-1 with TRBJ2-3; no clear D gene. V lost 1 base to trimming and J lost 0 bases, with 9 bases between them. The CDR3 is 15 residues long. Germline V gene lookup returns CDR1 SGHRS and CDR2 YFSETQ. For the CDR3, the DNA is TGCGCCAGCAGCTTGCTAGGTCGTAGCACAGATACGCAGTATTTT. It is translated as CASSLLGRSTDTQYF.

The chain uses TRBV29-1 and TRBJ1-1; D not certain. The CDR3 contains 13 residues. The V and J ends lost 4 bases and 0 bases respectively, with 9 bases between them. CDR1 and CDR2 (germline): SQVTM, ANQGSEA. CDR3 nucleotide sequence: TGCAGCGTTGTCCAGCGGATGAACACTGAAGCTTTCTTT. Protein product: CSVVQRMNTEAFF.